Reported below is one T cell receptor (beta chain). The target of this receptor is not known. No base quality values were provided; no much bigger clone lies one nucleotide off. Receptors were amplified or captured by the immunoSEQ multiplex PCR assay. For the multiplex PCR, a mixture combining 60 forward primers for TCR Vbeta segments and 13 reverse primers for TCR Jbeta segments was used. Amplification of the CDR3 region of rearranged TCR beta genes was performed with a multiplex PCR assay on genomic DNA. The amplified TCR beta libraries were sequenced on the Illumina HiSeq System as 87-base-pair reads. The published analysis was carried out like this. A later analysis counted about 82 million unique TCR beta chains across the 500 to 850 repertoires, and roughly 10 million of these chains were shared by at least two donors. To remove PCR and sequencing errors, raw reads were error-corrected and collapsed into unique sequences using a nearest-neighbor algorithm that merged closely related sequences. CDR3 sequences were aligned to IMGT reference sequences to assign V, D and J gene segments. For a sequence to be retained, at least a six-nucleotide match to both a V gene segment and a J gene segment was required. A rearrangement was called productive if the CDR3 had no stop codons and remained in frame with V and J, and every other rearrangement was called non-productive. CDR3 was defined according to IMGT convention as the region running from the second conserved V-encoded cysteine to the conserved J-encoded phenylalanine. Sequences without an unambiguous match to a single V gene segment were excluded from the earlier analysis of 450 to 750 of the donors. An earlier analysis of roughly 590 of the donors called V segments functional above 56.7% productive rearrangements and segregating when the between-donor standard deviation exceeded 5%. A statistical classification framework was built for diagnosing cytomegalovirus status from the catalog of TCR beta chain sequences. In a later analysis, V and J genes were assigned by comparing TCR nucleotide sequences against IMGT/GENE-DB human TR gene sequences. Using the TCRdist pipeline, a later analysis assigned CDR3 sequences along with most-parsimonious VDJ recombination scenarios. A later analysis defined each TCR beta chain by its CDR3 amino acid sequence plus V-gene family, and excluded reads lacking a unique V-gene family. In a later analysis, 500 to 650 highly shared, low-generation-probability nucleotide sequences were removed to address suspected cross-contamination and a sequencing artifact. A later analysis calculated a clonal expansion index for each public chain from normalized within-repertoire ranks of inferred template counts. Generation probabilities in a later analysis came from a VDJ recombination model fitted to out-of-frame rearrangements, and those results were checked against IGoR. A later analysis scored TCR-TCR, TCR-HLA and TCR-CMV co-occurrence with hypergeometric tests, applying a repertoire-size bias correction to TCR pairs. A later analysis estimated false discovery rates by permuting HLA or CMV assignments 20 times. A later analysis grouped co-occurring TCRs with DBSCAN, adding TCRdist sequence similarity when clustering within HLA-allele-positive subsets. Repertoires with fewer than 30,000 or more than 120,000 public chains were left out of co-occurrence clustering, as were about 5 repertoires with anomalous nucleotide sharing. TCRdb retrieved this table from immuneACCESS and kept in-frame rearrangements only. Not all clones are present; in checked studies, unresolved V genes account for under half, and no reason is known for the remainder. V and J calls and clone size are given by that table; D and trimming were obtained from the DNA. Present in this sample are approximately 300,000 clones, almost 85% of which were seen just once. Of the sample, 2% to 2.5% is held by the ten largest clones.

The source of the sample is a study of cytomegalovirus exposure and HLA in healthy donors (TCRdb year 2017). Study-wide context: An earlier analysis of 587 of the donors reported 276 Gb of sequence data and around 100 million unique TCR beta sequences obtained from about 179 million T cells. Approximately 310 gigabases of sequencing data and about 92 million unique TCR sequences made up an early release that covered nearly 650 HLA-typed donors. Of the approximately 400 genotyped donors, 81% fell in the genetic ancestry cluster associated with self-reported Caucasian donors. The study aimed to test whether cataloging public T cell receptors could reveal signatures of past pathogen exposure. The T cell repertoires of roughly 660 subjects were profiled by immunosequencing and related to cytomegalovirus serostatus. Besides the first cohort of roughly 640 subjects, a separate validation cohort made up of over a hundred different subjects was used. To predict cytomegalovirus infection status, the study combined high-throughput TCR immunosequencing, statistical association of individual TCRs with disease status, and machine learning. A later analysis re-analyzed previously published TCR beta repertoires from roughly 690 donors and added high-resolution HLA genotyping to study TCR occurrence patterns. In the later analysis, no new phenotypic data were used to find candidate immune exposures; instead, reliance was placed on TCR beta sequences and their occurrence across donors. In an earlier analysis of 587 of the donors, high-throughput TCR beta sequencing was used to judge whether each TCR beta V gene segment behaved as functional or pseudogenic. Alongside the repertoire data, information on donor age, sex, ethnicity and CMV serostatus was compiled. A later genetic analysis took genome-wide SNP genotypes for about 65% of the roughly 670 donors and used that subset as a discovery cohort. Every repertoire in the discovery cohort had been generated on one and the same sequencing platform. Class I and class II HLA loci were covered by the typing at four-digit resolution. Typing coverage varied by locus: roughly 620-640 donors for A, B, C, DRB1 and DQB1; roughly 500 for DQA1; approximately 570 for DPA1; roughly 450 for DPB1. Four to six DR-DQ haplotypes were handled as single units for association and clustering, since linkage in the cohort was strong. On average, roughly 250,000 unique TCR beta nucleotide sequences were sequenced per donor among more than 350 genotyped donors of the cohort, with 15% to 20% of those sequences being non-productive.

The CDR3 starts with the cysteine, ends with the phenylalanine, and has 14 residues. The entry retains the CDR3 DNA only, 42 bases that are in frame from base 1. The germline V gene supplies CDR1 SGHTA and CDR2 FQGNSA. Compared with germline, V lacks 3 bases and J lacks 6 bases; bases without a gene match: 3. The cohort consisted of 600 to 750 healthy bone marrow donors. At the time of sampling, every cohort member was nominally healthy, though immune exposures that went unrecorded were likely present. The donor was CMV seropositive and was included in the group of 250 to 300 seropositive cohort members. A peripheral blood sample was provided by each donor, and peripheral blood mononuclear cells were used for TCR beta sequencing. Genomic DNA was extracted from the blood cell samples with the Qiagen DNeasy Blood Extraction Kit. Overall study results and their limits: Sequencing depth was assumed to be roughly uniform across donors in the presence/absence analyses, though that assumption may not hold. In a later analysis, several top co-occurrence clusters were reported to appear linked to parvovirus B19, influenza, CMV and Epstein-Barr virus. While some public TCRs were present in many individuals, most TCR sequences turned up only very rarely across donors. The 87-base-pair reads could not distinguish some IMGT-functional V segments, including TRBV6-2 and TRBV6-3, so those segments were excluded. According to a later analysis, most CMV-associated TCR beta chains appeared to be HLA-restricted, and the HLA associations seemed to be driven largely by CMV exposure. The only immune exposure information available for the cohort was CMV serostatus. In this cohort, only TCR beta chains were sequenced, and detectable features were limited by the absence of alpha or paired-chain data. Because counts were too low, roughly 18 rarely observed V segments, including chromosome 9 orphons, were left out of the earlier analysis of a few hundred of the donors. Linkage disequilibrium might explain the correlated functional status among segregating V segments, but an unknown experimental factor could not be excluded. It was suggested by the authors that the approach could potentially be generalized to other disease states and immunological phenotypes. Compared with the approximately 600-donor mean, donors in an Asian-associated ancestry cluster had fewer N-insertions in productive TCRs, according to a later genetic analysis. A further reported finding was that TCR beta sequences accurately predicted the HLA-A and HLA-B alleles for most subjects in the first cohort. Because HLA typing was unavailable for some donors at each locus, only the typed subset was used in association tests. At a false discovery rate of 0.05, a later analysis linked 16,000 or so TCR beta sequences to specific HLA alleles. The sequencing pipeline was judged likely to have produced a cluster of highly shared sequence variants as a technical artifact. In both the original and validation cohorts, the classifier was reported to diagnose cytomegalovirus status with high specificity and sensitivity. Three of the identified cytomegalovirus-associated TCR beta chains were confirmed in vitro to be specific for cytomegalovirus antigens. In a later analysis, TCR association rates were found to vary across HLA loci, with the most associated TCRs seen for DRB1 alleles and the fewest for HLA-C alleles. When HLA alleles, especially DR and DQ, strongly co-occurred, attributing TCR associations to individual alleles was difficult. In a later analysis, HLA-associated TCR beta chains were found to be more clonally expanded and to have lower generation probabilities than equally common non-associated chains. V-gene and J-gene trimming of TCR beta chains was associated with a missense DCLRE1C variant in a later genetic analysis, and the association was replicated in an independent cohort. In the study, 150 to 200 TCR beta chains were listed as associated with cytomegalovirus. Broadly in line with IMGT annotations, most TCR beta V segments showed up in productive rearrangements about 90% or about 30% of the time in an earlier analysis of about 500 of the donors.

The sequence was obtained from a woman aged 40 to 55 in good health and CMV-seropositive. The chain uses TRBV7-2 and TRBJ2-7; TRBD1 aligns with 12 central bases. Sequencing was performed on PBMCs. This receptor has the CDR3 CASSLGQGAGEQYF. The sequenced DNA: TGTGCCAGCAGCTTGGGACAGGGGGCGGGCGAGCAGTACTTC.